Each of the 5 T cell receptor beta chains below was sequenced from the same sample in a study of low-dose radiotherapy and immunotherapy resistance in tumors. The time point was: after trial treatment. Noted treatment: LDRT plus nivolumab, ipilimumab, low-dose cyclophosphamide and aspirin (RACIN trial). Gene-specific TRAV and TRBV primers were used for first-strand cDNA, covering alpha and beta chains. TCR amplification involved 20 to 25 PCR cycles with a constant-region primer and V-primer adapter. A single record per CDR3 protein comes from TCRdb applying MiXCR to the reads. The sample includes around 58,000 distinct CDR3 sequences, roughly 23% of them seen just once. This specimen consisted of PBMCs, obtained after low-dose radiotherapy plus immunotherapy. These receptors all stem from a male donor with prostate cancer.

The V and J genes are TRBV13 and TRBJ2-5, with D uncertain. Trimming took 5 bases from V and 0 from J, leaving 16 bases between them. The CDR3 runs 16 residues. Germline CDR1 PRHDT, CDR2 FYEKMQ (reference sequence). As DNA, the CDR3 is TGTGCCAGCAGCCCCCGTCTCCGGGCGGACCAAGAGACCCAGTACTTC. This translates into CASSPRLRADQETQYF.

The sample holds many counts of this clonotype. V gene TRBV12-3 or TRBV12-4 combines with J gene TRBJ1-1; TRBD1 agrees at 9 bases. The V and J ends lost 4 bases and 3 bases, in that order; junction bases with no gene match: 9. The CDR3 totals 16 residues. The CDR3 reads CASSYLFGTGHTEAFF. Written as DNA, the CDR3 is TGTGCCAGCAGTTATCTGTTCGGGACAGGGCACACTGAAGCTTTCTTT.

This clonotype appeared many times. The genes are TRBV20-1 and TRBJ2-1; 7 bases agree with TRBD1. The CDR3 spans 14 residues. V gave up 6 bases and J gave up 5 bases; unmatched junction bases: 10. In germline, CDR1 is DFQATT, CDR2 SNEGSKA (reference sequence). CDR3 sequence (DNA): TGCAGTGCCAAGGGACAGAAGGTAAACAATGAGCAGTTCTTC. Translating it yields CSAKGQKVNNEQFF.

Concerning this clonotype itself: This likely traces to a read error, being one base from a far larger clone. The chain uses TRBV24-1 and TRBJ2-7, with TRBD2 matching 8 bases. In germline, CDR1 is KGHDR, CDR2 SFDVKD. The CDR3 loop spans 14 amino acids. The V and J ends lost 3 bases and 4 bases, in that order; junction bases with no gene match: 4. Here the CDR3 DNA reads TGTGCCACCAGTGATCCAAGCGGGAGATACGAGCAGTACTTC. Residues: CATSDPSGRYEQYF.

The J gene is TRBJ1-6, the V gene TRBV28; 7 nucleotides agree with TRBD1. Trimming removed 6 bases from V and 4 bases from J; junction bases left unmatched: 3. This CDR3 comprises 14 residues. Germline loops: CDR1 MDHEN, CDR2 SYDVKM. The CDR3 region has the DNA TGTGCCAGCAGAAAGACAGGGTATAATTCACCCCTCCACTTT. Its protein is CASRKTGYNSPLHF.